This TCR beta chain was captured by sequencing in a study of cytomegalovirus exposure and HLA in healthy donors. Germline CDR1 reads SGHNT; CDR2 reads YYREEE (reference sequence). This CDR3 comprises 17 residues. Trimming took off 4 bases at V and 0 bases at J, with 17 bases between the two ends. This PCR relied on a set of 60 Vbeta primers and 13 Jbeta primers. The assay was immunoSEQ multiplex PCR, and TCRdb's table has in-frame clones only and misses some. The sample holds roughly 110,000 clones, 82% seen once. V is TRBV5-4 and J is TRBJ1-3; a possible D gene is TRBD1 (6 bases). The sequenced sample was PBMCs. This receptor was obtained from a woman younger than 35 in good health and CMV-seronegative. The CDR3 loop reads CASSPTGGYPSGNTIYF. The DNA for the CDR3 is TGTGCCAGCAGCCCCACGGGGGGCTACCCCTCTGGAAACACCATATATTTT. The full variable domain, with the rest looked up from reference TRBV5-4 and TRBJ1-3, is ETGVTQSPTHLIKTRGQQVTLRCSSQSGHNTVSWYQQALGQGPQFIFQYYREEENGRGNFPPRFSGLQFPNYSSELNVNALELDDSALYLCASSPTGGYPSGNTIYFGEGSWLTVV.